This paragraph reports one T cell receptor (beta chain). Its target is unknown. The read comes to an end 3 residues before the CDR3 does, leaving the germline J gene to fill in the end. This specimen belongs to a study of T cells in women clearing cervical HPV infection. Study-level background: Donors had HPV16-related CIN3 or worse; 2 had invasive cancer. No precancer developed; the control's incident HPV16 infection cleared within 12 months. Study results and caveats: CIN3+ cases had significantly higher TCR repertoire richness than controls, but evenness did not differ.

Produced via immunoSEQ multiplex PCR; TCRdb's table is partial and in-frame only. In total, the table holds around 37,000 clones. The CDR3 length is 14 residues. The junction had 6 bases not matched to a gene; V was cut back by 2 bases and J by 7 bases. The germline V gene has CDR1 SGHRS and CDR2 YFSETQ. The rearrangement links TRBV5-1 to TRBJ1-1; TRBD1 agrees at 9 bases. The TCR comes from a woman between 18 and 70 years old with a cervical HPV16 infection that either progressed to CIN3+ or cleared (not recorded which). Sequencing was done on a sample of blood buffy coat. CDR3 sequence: CASSLQGAGDEAFF. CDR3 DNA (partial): TGCGCCAGCAGCTTACAGGGGGCCGGCGATGAA. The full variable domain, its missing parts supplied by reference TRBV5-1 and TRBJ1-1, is KAGVTQTPRYLIKTRGQQVTLSCSPISGHRSVSWYQQTPGQGLQFLFEYFSETQRNKGNFPGRFSGRQFSNSRSEMNVSTLELGDSALYLCASSLQGAGDEAFFGQGTRLTVV.